The entry below describes one T cell receptor (beta chain). Its specificity is unknown. Primers for the PCR totalled 60 Vbeta and 13 Jbeta. This table comes from immunoSEQ multiplex PCR, and its TCRdb copy is limited to in-frame clones, with some not included. The sample lists about 160,000 clones; around four fifths were seen once. Germline assignment: CDR1 LGHNA and CDR2 YSLEER. The germline V and J ends were trimmed by 4 bases and 0 bases, with 14 bases remaining between them. The CDR3 length is 16 residues. This specimen belongs to a study of cytomegalovirus exposure and HLA in healthy donors. Study information: Across a few hundred genotyped donors, about 81% landed in the Caucasian-associated ancestry cluster. Whole-study results and caveats: Per published accounts, TCR beta sequences correctly predicted the HLA-A and HLA-B alleles of most subjects.

The source material was PBMCs. This TCR was sampled from a man younger than 35 in good health and CMV-seropositive. J is TRBJ2-3 and V is TRBV4-3, with unresolved D. CDR3 residues: CASSLDMTSSTDTQYF. Here the CDR3 DNA reads TGCGCCAGCAGCCTAGACATGACTTCTAGCACAGATACGCAGTATTTT.